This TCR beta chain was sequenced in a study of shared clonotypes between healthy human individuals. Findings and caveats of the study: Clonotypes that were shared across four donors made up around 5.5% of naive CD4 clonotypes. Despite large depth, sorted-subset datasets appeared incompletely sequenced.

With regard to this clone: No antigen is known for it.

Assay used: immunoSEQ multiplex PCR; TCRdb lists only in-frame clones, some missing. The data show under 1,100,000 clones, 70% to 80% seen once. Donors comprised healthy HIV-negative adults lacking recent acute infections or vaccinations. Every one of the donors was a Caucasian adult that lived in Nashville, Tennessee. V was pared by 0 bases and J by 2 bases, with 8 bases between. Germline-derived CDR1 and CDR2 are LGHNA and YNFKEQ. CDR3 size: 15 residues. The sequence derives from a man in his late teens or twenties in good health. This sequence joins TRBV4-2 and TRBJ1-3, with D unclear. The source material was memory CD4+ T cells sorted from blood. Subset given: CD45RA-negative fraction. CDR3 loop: CASSQDLQAGNTIYF. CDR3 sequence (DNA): TGTGCCAGCAGCCAAGATCTCCAGGCTGGAAACACCATATATTTT.